This T cell receptor (beta chain) originates from a study of T cells expressing NK-cell markers. About the study: Among eight sequenced donors, seven carried HCMV seropositivity while one was seronegative.

General study points: Dominance of the CD3+CD56-NKG2C+ fraction by these clonotypes also held in several donors. In five or six donors, dominant NKG2C+ clonotypes were about 1.0-7.0% of CD8+ T cells.

This CDR3 region has 15 residues. As regards this clonotype: What it binds is not known.

TCRdb re-analyzed the 5' RACE reads; it lists each CDR3 protein once, without DNA. The sample holds 200,000 to 300,000 distinct CDR3 sequences. The V call is TRBV12-3 or TRBV12-4, the J call TRBJ2-3; with no DNA, the TCRdb D assignment of TRBD1 cannot be verified. The source is a woman between 18 and 70 years old in good health. The sequenced sample was blood T cells: a sorted CD56 or NKG2C T cell subset, CD4+ or CD8+ T cells, or bulk PBMC T cells (not recorded which). CDR3 amino acids: CASRPGSWGTDTQYF.